Below are 4 T cell receptor beta chains sequenced from a single sample in a study of T cells after yellow fever vaccination (dated by TCRdb to the late 2010s). What the treatment or condition label conveys for this sample: live attenuated yellow fever vaccine strain. Library generation was performed with 5' RACE. The listed sequencing device is Illumina NovaSeq 6000. The public reads were quality trimmed at Q25 with fastp and then assembled into clones with MiXCR by TCRdb, keeping productive beta chains. Rows with one shared CDR3 protein collapse into an entry with the most common genes and DNA. The sample profile shows about 340,000 distinct CDR3 sequences; around 13% of them were found once. 3.2% of the sample belongs to the ten largest clones. This specimen was CD4+ T cells sorted from PBMCs, taken 15 days after the yellow fever booster vaccination. The receptors shown here come from a man aged 18 to 29 who received the YFV17D yellow fever vaccine.

This sequence joins TRBV7-2 and TRBJ1-5; no clear D gene. The CDR3 extends over 14 amino acids. Trimming shortened V by 4 bases and J by 0 bases, and 7 bases separated the two germline ends. In germline, CDR1 is SGHTA, CDR2 FQGNSA. The CDR3 region is CASSSRGSNQPQHF. The CDR3, as DNA: TGTGCCAGCAGCTCCAGAGGTAGCAATCAGCCCCAGCATTTT.

This clonotype was seen at least ten times. The CDR3 loop is CASSQGGQALYGYTF. The DNA for the CDR3 is TGTGCCAGCAGTCAGGGAGGACAGGCCCTCTATGGCTACACCTTC. The chain employs TRBV12-3 or TRBV12-4 and TRBJ1-2; 7 bases agree with TRBD1. Trimming took 5 bases from V and 4 from J; bases not matched to a gene: 10. The CDR3 totals 15 residues.

This clonotype was observed at least ten times. The V call is TRBV12-3 or TRBV12-4, the J call TRBJ1-2, with 8 bases identical to TRBD1. The junction had 9 bases not matched to a gene; V was cut back by 7 bases and J by 8 bases. This CDR3 has 13 residues. CDR3 protein: CASTMTGVGGYTF. CDR3 in DNA: TGTGCCAGCACCATGACAGGGGTGGGAGGCTACACCTTC.

The rearrangement joins TRBV5-1 to TRBJ2-7; 11 bases are a match to TRBD2. The CDR3 consists of 14 residues. Looked up from germline, CDR1 is SGHRS and CDR2 is YFSETQ. With 3 bases clipped from V and 5 bases from J, the junction kept 4 bases outside the gene matches. The CDR3 DNA is TGCGCCAGCAGCTCTAGCGGGGGGCTCCACGAGCAGTACTTC. Translated: CASSSSGGLHEQYF.